The 14 T cell receptor beta chains below all came from one sample that was sequenced in a study of PD-1 blockade in classical Hodgkin lymphoma. Clones were read by immunoSEQ multiplex PCR, and TCRdb kept only the in-frame ones, dropping some. The sample lists about 30,000 clones; under 70% were seen once. Every single patient, without exception, relapsed after autologous stem cell transplantation, and brentuximab vedotin exposure varied. The sequences come from peripheral blood mononuclear cells (PBMCs), collected before the second cycle of nivolumab. Receptors were obtained from a human donor with classical Hodgkin lymphoma.

This clone has just a few counts. The genes are TRBV18 and TRBJ1-5; tentative D call: TRBD1 (6 bases). This CDR3 is built from 17 residues. Germline assignment: CDR1 KGHSH and CDR2 LQKENI. V shed 2 bases and J shed 3 bases, with 17 bases lying between them. The CDR3 region has the DNA TGTGCCAGCTCACCATTCGCACCAGGGGATCCCAATCAGCCCCAGCATTTT. It translates to CASSPFAPGDPNQPQHF. Full variable domain (remainder filled in from reference TRBV18 and TRBJ1-5): NAGVMQNPRHLVRRRGQEARLRCSPMKGHSHVYWYRQLPEEGLKFMVYLQKENIIDESGMPKERFSAEFPKEGPSILRIQQVVRGDSAAYFCASSPFAPGDPNQPQHFGDGTRLSIL.

The chain carries TRBV5-5 and TRBJ2-2; maybe TRBD2 (7 bases). The CDR3 is 15 residues long. Trimming shortened V by 2 bases and J by 3 bases, and 11 bases separated the two germline ends. Germline lookup yields CDR1 SGHKS and CDR2 YYEKEE (reference sequence). The CDR3 reads CASSFTGGDTGELFF. CDR3 coding DNA: TGTGCCAGCAGCTTCACGGGGGGCGACACCGGGGAGCTGTTTTTT.

The chain recombines TRBV5-5 with TRBJ2-1; 8 bases are shared with TRBD2. The CDR3 is 14 residues long. Looked up from germline, CDR1 is SGHKS and CDR2 is YYEKEE (reference sequence). Germline trimming cut 0 bases from V and 9 bases from J; bases unmatched to any gene: 5. In DNA form, the CDR3 reads TGTGCCAGCAGCTTGGTCGGGGGGGAGCGTGAGCAGTTCTTC. Residues: CASSLVGGEREQFF.

V usage is TRBV2 and J usage is TRBJ1-6; D gene unclear. Germline CDR1 is SNHLY and CDR2 is FYNNEI. V was shortened by 8 bases and J by 8 bases, with 22 bases between the two germline ends. This CDR3 contains 16 residues. Here the CDR3 reads CASGQPAIWGYSPLHF. CDR3 bases: TGTGCCAGCGGGCAGCCAGCTATATGGGGATATTCACCCCTCCACTTT.

This clone was detected a few times. The chain combines TRBV6-5 with TRBJ1-6; no definite D call. V lost 6 bases and J 7 bases, leaving 13 bases between the germline ends. Looked up from germline, CDR1 is MNHEY and CDR2 is SVGAGI. The CDR3 sequence is 14 residues long. DNA of the CDR3: TGTGCCAGCAGCCCCGGACGGGCGAATTCACCCCTCCACTTT. This encodes CASSPGRANSPLHF.

This chain uses TRBV6-1 with TRBJ2-7; D assignment may be TRBD1 or TRBD2 (6 bases each). Per the germline V gene, CDR1 is MNHNS and CDR2 is SASEGT. CDR3 length equals 14 residues. V lost 3 bases and J 6 bases, leaving 15 bases between the germline ends. The CDR3 sequence: CASSEVTGAGEQYV. The CDR3 nucleotides are TGTGCCAGCAGTGAGGTAACGGGGGCTGGCGAGCAGTACGTC.

The chain recombines TRBV7-9 with TRBJ1-4; tentative D call: TRBD1 (5 bases). V was clipped by 1 base and J by 8 bases, with 14 bases between them. Germline values: CDR1 SEHNR, CDR2 FQNEAQ (reference sequence). This CDR3 comprises 15 residues. CDR3 sequence (DNA): TGTGCCAGCAGCTTAGGGGGCCACGGAGGGGAAAAACTGTTTTTT. It is translated as CASSLGGHGGEKLFF.

The CDR3 reads CASSQGQGTGELFF. The CDR3 nucleotides read TGCGCCAGCAGCCAGGGACAGGGCACCGGGGAGCTGTTTTTT. The V call is TRBV4-3, the J call TRBJ2-2, with TRBD1 identical over 9 bases. Germline V gene lookup returns CDR1 LGHNA and CDR2 YSLEER. The CDR3 runs 14 residues. The V gene end was trimmed by 3 bases and the J gene end by 4 bases; junction bases not matched to a gene: 0.

This sequence joins TRBV7-2 and TRBJ1-6, with D perhaps matching TRBD1 (6 bases). Germline V gene sequence: CDR1 SGHTA, CDR2 FQGNSA. This CDR3 is 14 amino acids long. V gave up 5 bases and J gave up 9 bases, with 14 bases separating them. CDR3 sequence reads: CASSATGWGSPLHF. The DNA of the CDR3 is TGTGCCAGCAGCGCCACAGGGTGGGGTTCACCCCTCCACTTT. The complete variable domain, with remaining parts taken from reference TRBV7-2 and TRBJ1-6, reads GAGVSQSPSNKVTEKGKDVELRCDPISGHTALYWYRQSLGQGLEFLIYFQGNSAPDKSGLPSDRFSAERTGGSVSTLTIQRTQQEDSAVYLCASSATGWGSPLHFGNGTRLTVT.

This clone was found once. The chain is built from TRBV28 and TRBJ1-2; perhaps TRBD1 as D (5 bases). The V gene's germline CDR1 is MDHEN and CDR2 SYDVKM. The CDR3 contains 14 residues. V was clipped by 7 bases and J by 3 bases, with 15 bases between them. CDR3 nucleotides: TGTGCCAGCACCTTTTCGGGGGGGGACTATGGCTACACCTTC. It specifies CASTFSGGDYGYTF.

Turning to this clone: Other DNA sequences in the sample encode the same CDR3. The V and J genes are TRBV15 and TRBJ1-1, with TRBD1 matching 8 bases. The CDR3 has 15 residues. The V and J ends lost 1 base and 5 bases, in that order; junction bases with no gene match: 6. Germline CDR1 and CDR2: LNHNV and YYDKDF (reference sequence). CDR3 sequence: CATSRGTGGLTEAFF. CDR3 nucleotides: TGTGCCACCAGCAGAGGTACAGGGGGGCTTACTGAAGCTTTCTTT.

The rearrangement links TRBV27 to TRBJ2-3; D call uncertain. The CDR3 extends over 15 amino acids. V dropped 5 bases and J dropped 8 bases, with 20 bases sitting between them. In germline, CDR1 is MNHEY, CDR2 SMNVEV (reference sequence). The CDR3 DNA sequence: TGTGCCAGCAGTAAAACAAGGGCGCACAGTGTTACGCAGTATTTT. Translation gives CASSKTRAHSVTQYF.

The table lists this clone with a few counts. V usage is TRBV29-1 and J usage is TRBJ1-4, with 8 bases identical to TRBD1. With V trimmed by 7 bases and J by 5 bases, 3 bases remained unmatched. Germline V gene data show CDR1 as SQVTM and CDR2 as ANQGSEA. The CDR3 runs to 12 residues. The CDR3 loop is CSARDRNEKLFF. In nucleotides, the CDR3 is TGCAGCGCCCGGGACAGGAATGAAAAACTGTTTTTT. Full variable domain (remainder filled in from reference TRBV29-1 and TRBJ1-4): SAVISQKPSRDICQRGTSLTIQCQVDSQVTMMFWYRQQPGQSLTLIATANQGSEATYESGFVIDKFPISRPNLTFSTLTVSNMSPEDSSIYLCSARDRNEKLFFGSGTQLSVL.

The rearrangement uses TRBV19 and TRBJ2-2, with D unclear. Trimming removed 3 bases from V and 6 bases from J, with 8 bases in between. From germline, CDR1 is LNHDA and CDR2 SQIVND (reference sequence). The CDR3 extends over 13 amino acids. The CDR3 DNA reads TGTGCCAGTAGTATCCAGGTGCCCGGGGAGCTGTTTTTT. This codes for CASSIQVPGELFF.